The clone carrying this T cell receptor beta chain was detected a few times. CDR1 and CDR2 from the germline V gene are MRHNA and SNTAGT. With 2 bases clipped from V and 5 bases from J, the junction kept 13 bases outside the gene matches. This CDR3 comprises 18 residues. Donors sampled were nominally healthy, though unrecorded immune exposures were likely. The PCR was carried out with 60 Vbeta primers and 13 Jbeta primers. Using immunoSEQ multiplex PCR, the repertoire was profiled, and TCRdb retains in-frame clones only, with some absent. Of about 85,000 clones in the sample, approximately 80% are singletons; the top ten hold 20% to 25%. This sample was included in a study of cytomegalovirus exposure and HLA in healthy donors. Study-level information: Previous work identified roughly 120 million unique TCR beta sequences from 200 million or so T cells. Drawn from HLA-typed donors, around 85 million unique TCRs were held in an early data release. When over 300 donors were genotyped, approximately 81% of them were found to fall in the Caucasian-associated ancestry cluster.

The sequencing sample was made of PBMCs. This chain links TRBV6-4 with TRBJ2-3, with 10 bases identical to TRBD2. This TCR was sampled from a woman aged 45-65 years in good health and CMV-seropositive. CDR3 nucleotide sequence: TGTGCCAGCAGTGACAGCGCGCCTGGAGCGGGGGGGTTAGATACGCAGTATTTT. Its translation is CASSDSAPGAGGLDTQYF.